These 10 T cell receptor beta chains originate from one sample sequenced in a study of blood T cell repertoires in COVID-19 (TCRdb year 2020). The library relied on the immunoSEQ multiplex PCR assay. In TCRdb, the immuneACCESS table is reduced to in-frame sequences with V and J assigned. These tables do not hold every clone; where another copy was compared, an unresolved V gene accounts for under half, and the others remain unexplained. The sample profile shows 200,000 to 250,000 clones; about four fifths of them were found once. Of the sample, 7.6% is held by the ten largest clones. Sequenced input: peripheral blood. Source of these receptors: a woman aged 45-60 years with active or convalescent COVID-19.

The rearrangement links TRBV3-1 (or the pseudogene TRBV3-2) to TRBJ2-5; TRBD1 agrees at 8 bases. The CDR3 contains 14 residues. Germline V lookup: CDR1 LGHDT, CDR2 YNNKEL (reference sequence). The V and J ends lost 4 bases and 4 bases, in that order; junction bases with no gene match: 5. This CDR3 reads CASSLRQGRETQYF. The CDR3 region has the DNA TGTGCCAGCAGCCTCAGACAGGGGAGAGAGACCCAGTACTTC.

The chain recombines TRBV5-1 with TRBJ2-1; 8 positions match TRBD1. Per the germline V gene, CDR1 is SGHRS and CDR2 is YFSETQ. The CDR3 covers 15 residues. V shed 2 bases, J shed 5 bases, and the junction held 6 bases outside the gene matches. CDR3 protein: CASSFLAGGNNEQFF. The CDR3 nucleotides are TGCGCCAGCAGCTTTCTGGCAGGGGGCAACAATGAGCAGTTCTTC. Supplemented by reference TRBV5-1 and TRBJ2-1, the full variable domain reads KAGVTQTPRYLIKTRGQQVTLSCSPISGHRSVSWYQQTPGQGLQFLFEYFSETQRNKGNFPGRFSGRQFSNSRSEMNVSTLELGDSALYLCASSFLAGGNNEQFFGPGTRLTVL.

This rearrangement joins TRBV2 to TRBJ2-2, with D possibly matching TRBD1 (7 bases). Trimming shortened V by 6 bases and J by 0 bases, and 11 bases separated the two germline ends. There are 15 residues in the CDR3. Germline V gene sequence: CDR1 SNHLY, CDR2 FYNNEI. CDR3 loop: CASREGAANTGELFF. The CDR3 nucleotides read TGTGCCAGCAGGGAGGGGGCGGCGAACACCGGGGAGCTGTTTTTT.

The CDR3 sequence: CASQFTDTQYF. The CDR3 DNA sequence: TGTGCCAGCCAATTCACAGATACGCAGTATTTT. The gene calls are TRBV28 and TRBJ2-3; no clear D gene. V lost 8 bases and J 2 bases, leaving 5 bases between the germline ends. Germline loops: CDR1 MDHEN, CDR2 SYDVKM. The CDR3 covers 11 residues.

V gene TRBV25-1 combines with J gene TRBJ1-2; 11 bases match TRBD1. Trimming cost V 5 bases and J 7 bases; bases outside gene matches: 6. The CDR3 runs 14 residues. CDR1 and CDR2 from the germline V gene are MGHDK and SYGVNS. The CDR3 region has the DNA TGTGCCAGCAGTAGGACAGGGGGCTTGGGTGGCTACACCTTC. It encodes CASSRTGGLGGYTF.

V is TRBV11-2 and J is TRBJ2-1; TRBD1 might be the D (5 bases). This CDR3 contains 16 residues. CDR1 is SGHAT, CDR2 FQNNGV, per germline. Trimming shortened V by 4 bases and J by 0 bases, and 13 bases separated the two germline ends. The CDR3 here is CASSSPTAGSYNEQFF. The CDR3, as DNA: TGTGCCAGCAGCTCACCGACAGCCGGCTCCTACAATGAGCAGTTCTTC.

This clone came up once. The CDR3 protein is CAATGTGAGGDTQYF. The CDR3 bases are TGTGCCGCAACCGGGACAGGGGCCGGTGGGGATACGCAGTATTTT. This rearrangement joins TRBV6-5 to TRBJ2-3; 10 nucleotides match TRBD1. CDR1 and CDR2 from the germline V gene are MNHEY and SVGAGI. Trimming cost V 11 bases and J 6 bases; bases outside gene matches: 14. This CDR3 is built from 15 residues.

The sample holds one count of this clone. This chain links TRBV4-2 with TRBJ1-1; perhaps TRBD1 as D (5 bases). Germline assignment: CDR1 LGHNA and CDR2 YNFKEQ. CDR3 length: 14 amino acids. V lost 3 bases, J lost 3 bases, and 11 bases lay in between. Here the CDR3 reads CASSQAAGYTEAFF. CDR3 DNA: TGTGCCAGCAGCCAGGCCGCAGGGTACACTGAAGCTTTCTTT.

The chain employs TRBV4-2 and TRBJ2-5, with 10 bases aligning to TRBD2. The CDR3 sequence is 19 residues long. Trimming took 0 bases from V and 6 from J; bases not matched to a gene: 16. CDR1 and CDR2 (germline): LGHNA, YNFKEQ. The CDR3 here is CASSQDVLGPSGRTKTQYF. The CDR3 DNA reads TGTGCCAGCAGCCAAGATGTGTTAGGCCCTAGCGGGAGAACAAAGACCCAGTACTTC.

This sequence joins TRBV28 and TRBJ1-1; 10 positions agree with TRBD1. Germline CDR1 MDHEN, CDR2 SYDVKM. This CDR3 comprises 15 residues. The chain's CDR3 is CALGQGSSVNTEAFF. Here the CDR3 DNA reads TGTGCACTGGGACAGGGGAGCTCGGTGAACACTGAAGCTTTCTTT.